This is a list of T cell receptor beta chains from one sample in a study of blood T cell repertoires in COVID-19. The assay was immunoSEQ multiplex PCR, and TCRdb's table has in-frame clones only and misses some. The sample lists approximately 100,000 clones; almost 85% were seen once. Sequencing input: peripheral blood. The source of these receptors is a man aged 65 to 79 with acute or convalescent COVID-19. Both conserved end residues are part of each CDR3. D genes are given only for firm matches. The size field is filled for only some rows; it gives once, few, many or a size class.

cdr3_nt: TGTGCCAGTAACCAGGACAGGGTAGTGTCTGGGGCCAACGTCCTGACTTTC; cdr3_aa: CASNQDRVVSGANVLTF; d_call: TRBD1; cdr3_length: 17; clone_size: -; j_call: TRBJ2-6; v_call: TRBV19
cdr3_nt: TGTGCCAGCTCACCGGAGGCTTTCGGGGGGGGCTACACCTTC; cdr3_aa: CASSPEAFGGGYTF; d_call: -; cdr3_length: 14; clone_size: -; j_call: TRBJ1-2; v_call: TRBV18
cdr3_nt: TGTGCCAGCAGCTTATCCTCTAGCGGGGGAAGAGATACGCAGTATTTT; cdr3_aa: CASSLSSSGGRDTQYF; d_call: TRBD2; cdr3_length: 16; clone_size: -; j_call: TRBJ2-3; v_call: TRBV7-6
cdr3_nt: TGTGCCAGTAGTAAGGGACAGGGAACCTACGAGCAGTACTTC; cdr3_aa: CASSKGQGTYEQYF; d_call: TRBD1; cdr3_length: 14; clone_size: -; j_call: TRBJ2-7; v_call: TRBV19
cdr3_nt: TGTGCCAGCAGCAGGTTCAGGGCGGACACTGAAGCTTTCTTT; cdr3_aa: CASSRFRADTEAFF; d_call: -; cdr3_length: 14; clone_size: -; j_call: TRBJ1-1; v_call: TRBV5-8
cdr3_nt: TGTGCCAGCAGTTCGACTAGCGGCACAGATACGCAGTATTTT; cdr3_aa: CASSSTSGTDTQYF; d_call: TRBD2; cdr3_length: 14; clone_size: few; j_call: TRBJ2-3; v_call: TRBV27
cdr3_nt: TGTGCCAGTGGCGACAGGCTAGATAGTGGCTACACCTTC; cdr3_aa: CASGDRLDSGYTF; d_call: -; cdr3_length: 13; clone_size: once; j_call: TRBJ1-2; v_call: TRBV18
cdr3_nt: TGTGCCAGCAGTTCACAGGGAAAGCTTTACGAGCAGTACTTC; cdr3_aa: CASSSQGKLYEQYF; d_call: -; cdr3_length: 14; clone_size: few; j_call: TRBJ2-7; v_call: TRBV28
cdr3_nt: TGTGCCAGCAGCTTGACTAGCGGGGGGGCATATGAGCAGTTCTTC; cdr3_aa: CASSLTSGGAYEQFF; d_call: TRBD2; cdr3_length: 15; clone_size: -; j_call: TRBJ2-1; v_call: TRBV11-3
cdr3_nt: TGTGCCAGCTCACTGACAGGGGGCAACACTGAAGCTTTCTTT; cdr3_aa: CASSLTGGNTEAFF; d_call: TRBD1; cdr3_length: 14; clone_size: -; j_call: TRBJ1-1; v_call: TRBV18